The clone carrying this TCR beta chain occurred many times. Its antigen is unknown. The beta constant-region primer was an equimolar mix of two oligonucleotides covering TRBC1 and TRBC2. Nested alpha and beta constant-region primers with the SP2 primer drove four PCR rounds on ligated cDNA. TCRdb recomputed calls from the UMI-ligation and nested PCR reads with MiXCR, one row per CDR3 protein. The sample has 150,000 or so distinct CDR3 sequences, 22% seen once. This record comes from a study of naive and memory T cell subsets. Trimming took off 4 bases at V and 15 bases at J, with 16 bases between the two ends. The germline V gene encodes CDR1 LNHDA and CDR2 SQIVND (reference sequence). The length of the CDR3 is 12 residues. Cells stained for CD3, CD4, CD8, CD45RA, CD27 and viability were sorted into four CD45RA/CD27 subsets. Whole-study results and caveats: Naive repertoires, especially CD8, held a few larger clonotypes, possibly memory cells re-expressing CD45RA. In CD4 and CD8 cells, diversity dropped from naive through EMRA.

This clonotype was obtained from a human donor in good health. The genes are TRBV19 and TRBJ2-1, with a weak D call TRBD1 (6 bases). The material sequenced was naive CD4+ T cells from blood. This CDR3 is CASSSAWTVAFF. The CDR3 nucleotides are TGTGCCAGTAGTAGCGCTTGGACAGTAGCGTTCTTC.